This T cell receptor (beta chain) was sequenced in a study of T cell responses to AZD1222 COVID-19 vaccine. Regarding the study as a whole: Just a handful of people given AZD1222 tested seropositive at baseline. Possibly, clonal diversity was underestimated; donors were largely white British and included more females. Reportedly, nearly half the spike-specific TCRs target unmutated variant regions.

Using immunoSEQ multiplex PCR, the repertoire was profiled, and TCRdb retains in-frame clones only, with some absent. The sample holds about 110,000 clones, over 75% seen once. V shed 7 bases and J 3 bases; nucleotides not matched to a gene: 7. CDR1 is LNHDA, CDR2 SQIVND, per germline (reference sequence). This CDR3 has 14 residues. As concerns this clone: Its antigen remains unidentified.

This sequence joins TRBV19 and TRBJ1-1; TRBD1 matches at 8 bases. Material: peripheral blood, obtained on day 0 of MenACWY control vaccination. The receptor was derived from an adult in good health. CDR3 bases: TGTGCCAGTATCTTACAGGGGGAGTACACTGAAGCTTTCTTT. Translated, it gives CASILQGEYTEAFF.